This T cell receptor beta chain was profiled in a study of cytomegalovirus exposure and HLA in healthy donors. Overall study context: A prior analysis found some 110 million unique TCR beta sequences from some 200 million T cells.

PCR involved 60 Vbeta and 13 Jbeta primers. The table came from immunoSEQ multiplex PCR; TCRdb's copy has only in-frame clones and leaves some out. The sample yields 76,000 or so clones, around 80% seen once. The CDR3 runs to 14 residues. CDR1 is MGHRA and CDR2 is YSYEKL in the germline V gene. V lost 3 bases to trimming and J lost 1 base; unmatched junction nucleotides: 2. Study conclusions and caveats: In a later analysis, a missense DCLRE1C variant was linked to TCR beta V- and J-gene trimming. Reports credit the classifier with highly specific, highly sensitive diagnosis of cytomegalovirus status. Reportedly, HLA-A and HLA-B alleles of most subjects were accurately predicted from TCR beta.

In regard to this clone: Its specificity is unknown.

This TCR was recovered from a young man in good health and CMV-seronegative. V is TRBV4-1 and J is TRBJ1-1, with TRBD1 matching over 7 bases. The specimen was PBMCs. The CDR3 loop reads CASSQDRRNTEAFF. The CDR3 DNA reads as TGCGCCAGCAGCCAGGACAGGAGGAACACTGAAGCTTTCTTT.